The clone carrying this T cell receptor (beta chain) qualifies as large. Antigen specificity is unknown. The TRBV12-4/TRBJ1-2 clonotypes were amplified using barcode primers with ligated adaptors. From the multiplex PCR reads, TCRdb called clonotypes with MiXCR, one entry per CDR3 protein. The sample lists approximately 200 distinct CDR3 sequences; 1.5% to 2% were seen once. The CDR3 has 14 residues. V was clipped by 7 bases and J by 2 bases; unmatched bases: 6. Treg sorting used a CD4+CD25+CD127-/low gate. Findings of the study overall: About an eighth of tumor Treg sequences matched naive CD4+ cells. Tumor-infiltrating Treg TCR alpha and beta sequences overlapped most with tumor naive CD4+ T cells, then blood naive. In terms of TCR gene usage, tumor memory CD4+ T cells clustered together with blood and lymph node memory CD4+ cells, as well as with lymph node naive CD4+ cells.

Sample: Tregs sorted from blood. The chain couples TRBV12-3 or TRBV12-4 to TRBJ1-2; 8 nucleotides align to TRBD1. The TCR originated in a female donor with breast cancer. This CDR3 reads CASIRTGQNYGYTF. In DNA, the CDR3 is TGTGCCAGCATTCGGACAGGGCAGAACTATGGCTACACCTTC.